Below, 7 T cell receptor beta chains from the same sample are listed, as sequenced in a study of blood T cell repertoires in COVID-19. Measured with immunoSEQ multiplex PCR; TCRdb has only the in-frame clones, and not every one. The data hold 300,000 to 400,000 clones, with 85% to 90% observed a single time. Sequencing used peripheral blood. All receptors derive from a woman in her forties or fifties with COVID-19, enrolled during active disease.

This chain links TRBV24-1 with TRBJ2-7; D is possibly TRBD1 (6 bases). The V end was cut by 3 bases, the J end by 6 bases, with 17 bases between. The CDR3 length is 15 residues. Germline CDR1 KGHDR, CDR2 SFDVKD. The CDR3 protein is CATSDLRGELGEQYF. The CDR3 DNA follows: TGTGCCACCAGTGATCTCAGGGGAGAGTTAGGCGAGCAGTACTTC.

This clone was picked up one time. In nucleotides, the CDR3 is TGTGCCAGCAGCCAGGGACAGGGCTACACCTTC. Translation gives CASSQGQGYTF. The chain has TRBV7-9 and TRBJ1-2; the match to TRBD1 covers 7 bases. The length of the CDR3 is 11 residues. Unmatched junction bases numbered 2, after V lost 5 bases and J lost 8 bases. The germline V gene encodes CDR1 SEHNR and CDR2 FQNEAQ (reference sequence).

This chain connects TRBV7-3 to TRBJ1-1; tentative D call: TRBD1 (5 bases). Germline V lookup: CDR1 SGHTA, CDR2 FQGTGA. V was cut by 6 bases and J by 8 bases, with 19 bases left in between. The CDR3 has 14 residues. The CDR3 loop reads CASRDGAGVAEAFF. In DNA, the CDR3 is TGTGCCAGCAGGGACGGGGCGGGAGTAGCGGAAGCTTTCTTT.

This clone was seen a single time. This chain uses TRBV5-3 with TRBJ1-2; the D is unclear. TRBV5-3 is marked as an open reading frame, function uncertain. The V end was cut by 8 bases, the J end by 3 bases, with 14 bases between. The CDR3 is made up of 13 amino acids. CDR3 residues: CASHGVKDYGYTF. In nucleotides, the CDR3 is TGTGCCAGTCACGGGGTGAAAGACTATGGCTACACCTTC.

V gene TRBV18 combines with J gene TRBJ2-1; 8 nucleotides match TRBD1. This CDR3 contains 16 residues. V lost 3 bases to trimming and J lost 5 bases; unmatched junction nucleotides: 9. CDR1 is KGHSH, CDR2 LQKENI, per germline. CDR3: CASSPPDRGLNNEQFF. CDR3 in DNA: TGTGCCAGCTCACCGCCCGACAGGGGCCTTAACAATGAGCAGTTCTTC.

The chain recombines TRBV3-1 (or the pseudogene TRBV3-2) with TRBJ1-2; D call uncertain. Trimming pared 2 bases from V and 10 bases from J, leaving 14 bases between. This CDR3 spans 13 amino acids. Germline V lookup: CDR1 LGHDT, CDR2 YNNKEL (reference sequence). The CDR3 DNA reads TGTGCCAGCAGCCAACTCAATGGCGGCGACTACACCTTC. Its protein is CASSQLNGGDYTF.

The chain uses TRBV11-3 and TRBJ2-1; TRBD2 is a possible D gene (6 bases). Germline CDR1 reads SGHNT; CDR2 reads YENEEA. The V end lost 0 bases, the J end lost 5 bases, and 23 bases lay between the germline ends. This CDR3 comprises 19 residues. CDR3 sequence: CASSLDFVLAFKRNNEQFF. The CDR3 bases are TGTGCCAGCAGCTTAGATTTTGTCCTAGCGTTCAAACGTAACAATGAGCAGTTCTTC.